These T cell receptor beta chains were read from a single sample in a study of vaccination and CD4 T cells after COVID-19. TCRdb re-called the PCR reads through MiXCR, storing one row per CDR3 protein. The table records roughly 5,000 distinct CDR3 sequences, 44% of them present only once. Their specific antigens are unknown. This specimen was CD4+ T cells from blood, cultured in vitro, taken after SARS-CoV-2 vaccination. The receptor source for this set is a human donor who had recovered from COVID-19. Both conserved end residues are part of each CDR3. Each record gives: V gene, D gene, J gene, CDR3 protein. The D gene is left open where the match is weak.

V gene: TRBV20-1; D gene: TRBD2; J gene: TRBJ2-6; CDR3 protein: CSASSKRGGPGANVLTF
V gene: TRBV20-1; D gene: .; J gene: TRBJ1-2; CDR3 protein: CSARERVSRGRPYNYGYTF
V gene: TRBV19; D gene: .; J gene: TRBJ1-1; CDR3 protein: CASRKGGEWTEAFF
V gene: TRBV6-5; D gene: TRBD1; J gene: TRBJ2-2; CDR3 protein: CASSYFDRVDTGELFF
V gene: TRBV5-5; D gene: TRBD1; J gene: TRBJ2-5; CDR3 protein: CASRLGTGGWETQYF
V gene: TRBV25-1; D gene: .; J gene: TRBJ2-7; CDR3 protein: CASSVTGTHEQYF
V gene: TRBV7-2; D gene: .; J gene: TRBJ2-7; CDR3 protein: CASSSFGSTYEQYF
V gene: TRBV19; D gene: .; J gene: TRBJ1-6; CDR3 protein: CASSQTVSYNSPLHF
V gene: TRBV7-9; D gene: TRBD1; J gene: TRBJ1-1; CDR3 protein: CASSLVSGGNTEAFF
V gene: TRBV6-5; D gene: .; J gene: TRBJ1-5; CDR3 protein: CASSYSREGSKHF
V gene: TRBV4-1; D gene: .; J gene: TRBJ1-2; CDR3 protein: CASSQDGARTDGYTF
V gene: TRBV7-9; D gene: .; J gene: TRBJ2-4; CDR3 protein: CASSLGSDSRLNIQYF
V gene: TRBV28; D gene: .; J gene: TRBJ1-3; CDR3 protein: CASSTRLPNTIYF
V gene: TRBV28; D gene: .; J gene: TRBJ1-5; CDR3 protein: CASSLQYSNQPQHF
V gene: TRBV19; D gene: .; J gene: TRBJ2-1; CDR3 protein: CASSLGRSSYNEQFF
V gene: TRBV15; D gene: .; J gene: TRBJ2-3; CDR3 protein: CATSRAASNGDTQYF
V gene: TRBV19; D gene: .; J gene: TRBJ1-4; CDR3 protein: CASGGGRELEKLFF
V gene: TRBV6-5; D gene: TRBD1; J gene: TRBJ1-1; CDR3 protein: CASSYPGQGARNAEAFF
V gene: TRBV2; D gene: .; J gene: TRBJ2-5; CDR3 protein: CASSRRASQETQYF
V gene: TRBV5-1; D gene: .; J gene: TRBJ1-5; CDR3 protein: CASSWGTPNQPQHF
V gene: TRBV20-1; D gene: .; J gene: TRBJ2-3; CDR3 protein: CSAIQGSTDTQYF
V gene: TRBV6-5; D gene: .; J gene: TRBJ2-2; CDR3 protein: CASSYSGITGELFF
V gene: TRBV6-1; D gene: TRBD1; J gene: TRBJ1-2; CDR3 protein: CASAPRQGSYGYTF
V gene: TRBV7-7; D gene: TRBD1; J gene: TRBJ1-4; CDR3 protein: CASSLRTGESEKLFF
V gene: TRBV6-1; D gene: TRBD1; J gene: TRBJ2-5; CDR3 protein: CASRTMDRGGQETQYF
V gene: TRBV11-3; D gene: .; J gene: TRBJ2-1; CDR3 protein: CASSLETLTHEQFF
V gene: TRBV21-1; D gene: .; J gene: TRBJ1-1; CDR3 protein: CASRQSTEAFF
V gene: TRBV28; D gene: TRBD2; J gene: TRBJ2-1; CDR3 protein: CASSSPGLAGARDEQFF
V gene: TRBV28; D gene: TRBD1; J gene: TRBJ1-5; CDR3 protein: CASSPLTGGNQPQHF
V gene: TRBV7-9; D gene: TRBD1; J gene: TRBJ1-1; CDR3 protein: CASSLDQGATEAFF